This section outlines one T cell receptor (beta chain) sequence together with its context. The sample is drawn from a study of blood T cell repertoires in COVID-19. At the level of the study: Acute-phase and convalescent COVID-19 samples originated in the United States, Italy and Spain. Sample material is recorded as cDNA or gDNA derived from T cells, B-cell-depleted T cells, or PBMCs.

Original data processing: Amplification of reference gene primers provided the estimated nucleated cell counts. Clones were sequenced by immunoSEQ multiplex PCR, and TCRdb holds only the in-frame ones, with some missing. That table is the source of V, J and clone size, and D and trimming were worked out from the DNA. The sample lists under 200,000 clones; over 75% were seen once. Germline V gives CDR1 SGHNT, CDR2 YYREEE (reference sequence). V was clipped by 0 bases and J by 5 bases, with 14 bases between them. This CDR3 contains 15 residues. J is TRBJ2-5 and V is TRBV5-4; D may be TRBD2 (7 bases). Sequencing was carried out using peripheral blood. The TCR was taken from a man in his 70s with active or convalescent COVID-19. DNA of the CDR3: TGTGCCAGCAGCTTGGACCGGGGGGCCAGGGAGACCCAGTACTTC. Residues: CASSLDRGARETQYF.